A selection of T cell receptor beta chains follows, all from one sample in a study of blood T cell repertoires in COVID-19. Sequencing was performed with immunoSEQ multiplex PCR; in TCRdb, only in-frame clones are kept and a portion is missing. The sample has just over 150,000 clones, roughly nine tenths seen once. The material sequenced was peripheral blood. The receptors derive from a woman in her 70s with acute or convalescent COVID-19. Each CDR3 is given with its conserved first and last residue. A D gene is named only where the DNA matches it firmly. Where a row states a size, it is once, few, many or the class of an expanded clone; other rows omit it.

NA	16	TRBV28	NA	TRBJ2-2	CASSLWGVGSTGELFF	TGTGCCAGCAGTTTATGGGGTGTGGGGAGTACCGGGGAGCTGTTTTTT
TRBD1	15	TRBV28	few	TRBJ1-5	CASNPGGAGNQPQHF	TGTGCCAGCAACCCAGGGGGCGCCGGCAATCAGCCCCAGCATTTT
TRBD1	15	TRBV6-5	NA	TRBJ1-6	CASTRTGGSNSPLHF	TGTGCCAGCACTAGGACAGGGGGGAGTAATTCACCCCTCCACTTT
TRBD1	15	TRBV5-8	NA	TRBJ1-2	CASSYTGTDNYGYTF	TGTGCCAGCAGTTATACCGGGACAGATAACTATGGCTACACCTTC
NA	14	TRBV14	NA	TRBJ2-4	CASSQAGAKNIQYF	TGTGCCAGCAGCCAAGCGGGGGCCAAAAACATTCAGTACTTC
NA	13	TRBV7-7	NA	TRBJ1-1	CASSTDRNTEAFF	TGTGCTAGCAGCACCGACAGGAACACTGAAGCTTTCTTT
NA	14	TRBV2	few	TRBJ1-6	CASSAQASNSPLHF	TGTGCCAGCAGTGCGCAGGCGTCGAATTCACCCCTCCACTTT
NA	14	TRBV10-3	NA	TRBJ1-3	CAITAGYSGNTIYF	TGTGCCATCACGGCAGGCTACTCTGGAAACACCATATATTTT
NA	15	TRBV7-2	few	TRBJ2-1	CASSFETGFNNEQFF	TGTGCCAGCAGCTTTGAGACAGGCTTCAACAATGAGCAGTTCTTC
NA	14	TRBV7-6	NA	TRBJ1-1	CASSEIGGDTEAFF	TGTGCCAGCAGCGAAATTGGGGGGGACACTGAAGCTTTCTTT
TRBD2	17	TRBV10-2	NA	TRBJ2-4	CASSEIYFGGTSNIQYF	TGCGCCAGCAGTGAAATATACTTCGGGGGGACTAGTAACATTCAGTACTTC
NA	13	TRBV12-3/TRBV12-4	NA	TRBJ1-1	CASSFRPTTEAFF	TGTGCCAGCAGTTTTAGACCGACAACTGAAGCTTTCTTT
NA	17	TRBV11-3	NA	TRBJ1-1	CASSLPGHRSLNTEAFF	TGTGCCAGCAGCCTCCCGGGACACAGAAGTTTGAACACTGAAGCTTTCTTT
NA	13	TRBV19	NA	TRBJ2-7	CASSWAGPYEQYF	TGTGCCAGTAGTTGGGCAGGGCCCTACGAGCAGTACTTC
NA	15	TRBV5-8	few	TRBJ1-4	CASSSTGAGAEKLFF	TGTGCCAGCAGCTCCACTGGGGCAGGGGCTGAAAAACTGTTTTTT
TRBD1	17	TRBV7-6	NA	TRBJ2-7	CASSLGPTGVRSYEQYF	TGTGCCAGCAGCTTAGGGCCCACAGGGGTGAGGTCCTACGAGCAGTACTTC
TRBD1	13	TRBV29-1	NA	TRBJ1-2	CSVPQGAQYGYTF	TGCAGCGTTCCACAGGGGGCGCAATATGGCTACACCTTC
TRBD1	16	TRBV4-2	NA	TRBJ2-7	CASSRTGDPSIHEQYF	TGTGCCAGCAGCCGGACAGGGGACCCCTCAATTCACGAGCAGTACTTC
NA	13	TRBV30	NA	TRBJ2-3	CAWSKLVTDTQYF	TGTGCCTGGAGTAAACTTGTCACAGATACGCAGTATTTT
TRBD1	15	TRBV5-1	NA	TRBJ2-3	CASSFRQGYTDTQYF	TGCGCCAGCAGCTTCCGACAGGGGTACACAGATACGCAGTATTTT
NA	15	TRBV7-9	NA	TRBJ2-2	CASSLIPGDTGELFF	TGTGCCAGCAGCTTAATACCGGGGGACACCGGGGAGCTGTTTTTT
TRBD1	13	TRBV28	NA	TRBJ1-2	CASRPGQLYGYTF	TGTGCCAGCAGGCCGGGACAGTTATATGGCTACACCTTC
NA	13	TRBV10-3	NA	TRBJ1-6	CATRPFEDSPLHF	TGTGCCACCCGGCCCTTTGAGGATTCACCCCTCCACTTT
NA	16	TRBV11-2	NA	TRBJ2-3	CASSPRSSLGTDTQYF	TGTGCCAGCAGCCCTCGTTCTAGCTTGGGCACAGATACGCAGTATTTT
NA	13	TRBV7-9	NA	TRBJ2-1	CASSLTGAHEQFF	TGTGCCAGCAGCTTGACAGGCGCTCATGAGCAGTTCTTC
NA	15	TRBV6-5	NA	TRBJ2-5	CASSRAGGYQETQYF	TGTGCCAGCAGTCGTGCAGGGGGGTACCAAGAGACCCAGTACTTC
TRBD1	16	TRBV5-1	NA	TRBJ2-2	CASSAPGQLNTGELFF	TGCGCCAGCAGCGCACCGGGACAGCTGAACACCGGGGAGCTGTTTTTT
NA	14	TRBV4-1	NA	TRBJ1-2	CASSHYGVPGGYTF	TGCGCCAGCAGCCACTACGGGGTTCCTGGTGGCTACACCTTC
NA	15	TRBV24-1	NA	TRBJ2-5	CATSDLTGGKETQYF	TGTGCCACCAGTGATTTAACCGGGGGAAAAGAGACCCAGTACTTC
NA	16	TRBV7-9	few	TRBJ1-2	CASSSGLGGLHYGYTF	TGTGCCAGCAGCTCCGGCCTGGGGGGGTTGCACTATGGCTACACCTTC
NA	15	TRBV18	NA	TRBJ2-5	CASSPPGRDTGAQYF	TGTGCCAGCTCACCCCCGGGCAGGGACACCGGGGCCCAGTACTTC
TRBD2	16	TRBV28	NA	TRBJ2-3	CASSTSGGLFTDTQYF	TGTGCCAGCAGTACGAGCGGGGGGCTATTCACAGATACGCAGTATTTT
TRBD1	14	TRBV20-1	NA	TRBJ2-7	CSASSVTGGYEQYF	TGCAGTGCTAGTTCCGTGACAGGGGGATACGAGCAGTACTTC
TRBD1	13	TRBV5-4	NA	TRBJ1-1	CASSLQGGTEAFF	TGTGCCAGCAGCCTACAGGGGGGCACTGAAGCTTTCTTT
TRBD2	13	TRBV18	NA	TRBJ2-7	CASSGGKTYEQYF	TGTGCCAGCTCGGGGGGGAAGACCTACGAGCAGTACTTC
TRBD1	14	TRBV6-5	NA	TRBJ2-1	CASTNGDRANEQFF	TGTGCCAGCACCAACGGAGACAGGGCCAATGAGCAGTTCTTC
NA	14	TRBV10-3	NA	TRBJ1-6	CAISVSGSNSPLHF	TGTGCCATCAGTGTATCAGGGTCTAATTCACCCCTCCACTTT
NA	14	TRBV7-6	NA	TRBJ1-1	CASSLGGVNTEAFF	TGTGCCAGCAGCCTAGGGGGGGTGAACACTGAAGCTTTCTTT
NA	15	TRBV5-1	NA	TRBJ1-4	CASSFTGRTNEKLFF	TGCGCCAGCAGCTTCACAGGGAGAACTAATGAAAAACTGTTTTTT
NA	15	TRBV11-2	NA	TRBJ2-1	CASSLAGRGPDEQFF	TGTGCCAGCAGCTTAGCTGGGCGGGGGCCCGATGAGCAGTTCTTC